This T cell receptor (beta chain) was captured in a study of blood T cell repertoires in COVID-19. In the authors' methods: Scientists estimated how many nucleated cells there were by amplifying reference gene primers. Produced via immunoSEQ multiplex PCR; TCRdb's table is partial and in-frame only. V, J and clone size were drawn from that table, and D and trimming were deduced from the DNA. The sample includes 70,000 or so clones, under 95% of them seen just once. The CDR3 is 12 amino acids. The germline gives CDR1 MNHEY, CDR2 SMNVEV (reference sequence). After removal of 2 bases from V and 6 bases from J, the junction contained 1 base not matched to a gene.

The source is a human donor in a cohort sampled during active COVID-19. The sample comprised peripheral blood. The J gene is TRBJ2-7, the V gene TRBV27; 7 bases agree with TRBD1. The CDR3 coding sequence is TGTGCCAGCAGTTTAGGGACAGCCGAGCAGTACTTC. Amino acids: CASSLGTAEQYF.